This is a list of T cell receptor beta chains from one sample in a study of blood T cell repertoires in COVID-19. The protocol was immunoSEQ multiplex PCR, while the TCRdb copy is restricted to in-frame clones and leaves out a portion. This sample has 70,000 to 100,000 clones, with 88% found just once. Specimen: peripheral blood. These receptors were taken from a woman aged 80 or over with active COVID-19. The CDR3 runs from the conserved cysteine through the conserved F or W. The D gene is left open where the match is weak.

>TRBV25-1|-
CASRRTITDTQYF
>TRBV27|-
CASRKGQGNYQPQHF
>TRBV19|-
CASSSPPGGRNTEAFF
>TRBV10-3|-
CAISGDVSGGTEAFF
>TRBV2|TRBD2
CASRLAGGTAWTGELFF
>TRBV7-3|TRBD2
CASSLTLLAGGGNEQFF
>TRBV23-1|TRBD1
CASSQQGADTQYF
>TRBV19|-
CASNRDKNTGELFF
>TRBV7-3|TRBD2
CASSQRGGADTQYF
>TRBV29-1|TRBD2
CSVGTSGLLAKNIQYF
>TRBV4-2|-
CASSQELVGRGPPLHF
>TRBV28|TRBD2
CASSFPGLAGVGNEQFF
>TRBV19|TRBD1
CASSPRTGSTDTQYF
>TRBV10-3|-
CAISEGDLYNEQFF
>TRBV5-1|TRBD2
CASSLRASGSADTQYF
>TRBV9|-
CASSPSGIAYEQYF
>TRBV5-1|-
CASSLGPIQETQYF
>TRBV5-6|TRBD2
CASSRDYYQETQYF
>TRBV30|TRBD1
CAWSVPGQAIYGYTF
>TRBV28|-
CASSPNDRQETQYF
>TRBV9|-
CASSVVWGRDTQYF
>TRBV4-3|-
CASSQDRPADNSPLHF
>TRBV7-9|-
CASSSSTSPETQYF
>TRBV6-5|TRBD2
CASSLGLAEETQYF
>TRBV3-1/TRBV3-2|-
CASGGGGSTDTQYF
>TRBV23-1|-
CASSPPDFHNEQFF
>TRBV11-2|-
CASSPDGSNQPQHF
>TRBV5-5|-
CASSWSLGTATGELFF
>TRBV3-1/TRBV3-2|-
CASSPDEGYNQPQHF
>TRBV27|-
CASSLMGTYSSYNEQFF
>TRBV7-9|-
CASSLVGAIEGYTF
>TRBV6-5|-
CASRSLGGTEAFF
>TRBV20-1|-
CSAKTSYEQYF
>TRBV5-1|-
CASSLVRNTGELFF
>TRBV28|TRBD2
CARIHWGLAGGLNYNEQFF
>TRBV6-5|TRBD2
CASRQLAANTGELFF
>TRBV18|TRBD1
CASSLPGQGGKRYYEQYF
>TRBV7-2|-
CASSDSSLRDTQYF
>TRBV14|TRBD2
CASSQGTRYNEQFF
>TRBV20-1|-
CSARQGREQFF
>TRBV28|-
CASSPDMNTEAFF
>TRBV5-6|TRBD2
CASSWGGITYNEQFF
>TRBV6-6|TRBD1
CASSKDRAYEQYF
>TRBV27|TRBD2
CASSSSGRYTGELFF
>TRBV9|-
CASSAHPGYEQYF
>TRBV2|TRBD2
CASSGLAGNEQFF
>TRBV4-2|TRBD1
CASSQASGQGTLYGYTF
>TRBV20-1|-
CSASRQGGETQYF
>TRBV28|TRBD2
CASRTGTSRPGANVLTF
>TRBV28|-
CASSSPGDVNTIYF
>TRBV15|TRBD2
CATSQYPGLAGEPGANVLTF
>TRBV7-9|TRBD2
CASSFSSGNEGNEQFF
>TRBV4-2|-
CASSPSVNGRETNYGYTF
>TRBV6-1|TRBD2
CASSEAWEGQFF
>TRBV29-1|TRBD1
CSVADREGETQYF
>TRBV6-5|-
CASSRSPRGQGYTF
>TRBV12-5|-
CASGLVLGGMTEAFF
>TRBV5-4|-
CASSLAGGGRGAKNIQYF
>TRBV7-8|TRBD2
CASSFNSGEYNEQFF
>TRBV6-5|TRBD1
CASSSQGIPGELFF